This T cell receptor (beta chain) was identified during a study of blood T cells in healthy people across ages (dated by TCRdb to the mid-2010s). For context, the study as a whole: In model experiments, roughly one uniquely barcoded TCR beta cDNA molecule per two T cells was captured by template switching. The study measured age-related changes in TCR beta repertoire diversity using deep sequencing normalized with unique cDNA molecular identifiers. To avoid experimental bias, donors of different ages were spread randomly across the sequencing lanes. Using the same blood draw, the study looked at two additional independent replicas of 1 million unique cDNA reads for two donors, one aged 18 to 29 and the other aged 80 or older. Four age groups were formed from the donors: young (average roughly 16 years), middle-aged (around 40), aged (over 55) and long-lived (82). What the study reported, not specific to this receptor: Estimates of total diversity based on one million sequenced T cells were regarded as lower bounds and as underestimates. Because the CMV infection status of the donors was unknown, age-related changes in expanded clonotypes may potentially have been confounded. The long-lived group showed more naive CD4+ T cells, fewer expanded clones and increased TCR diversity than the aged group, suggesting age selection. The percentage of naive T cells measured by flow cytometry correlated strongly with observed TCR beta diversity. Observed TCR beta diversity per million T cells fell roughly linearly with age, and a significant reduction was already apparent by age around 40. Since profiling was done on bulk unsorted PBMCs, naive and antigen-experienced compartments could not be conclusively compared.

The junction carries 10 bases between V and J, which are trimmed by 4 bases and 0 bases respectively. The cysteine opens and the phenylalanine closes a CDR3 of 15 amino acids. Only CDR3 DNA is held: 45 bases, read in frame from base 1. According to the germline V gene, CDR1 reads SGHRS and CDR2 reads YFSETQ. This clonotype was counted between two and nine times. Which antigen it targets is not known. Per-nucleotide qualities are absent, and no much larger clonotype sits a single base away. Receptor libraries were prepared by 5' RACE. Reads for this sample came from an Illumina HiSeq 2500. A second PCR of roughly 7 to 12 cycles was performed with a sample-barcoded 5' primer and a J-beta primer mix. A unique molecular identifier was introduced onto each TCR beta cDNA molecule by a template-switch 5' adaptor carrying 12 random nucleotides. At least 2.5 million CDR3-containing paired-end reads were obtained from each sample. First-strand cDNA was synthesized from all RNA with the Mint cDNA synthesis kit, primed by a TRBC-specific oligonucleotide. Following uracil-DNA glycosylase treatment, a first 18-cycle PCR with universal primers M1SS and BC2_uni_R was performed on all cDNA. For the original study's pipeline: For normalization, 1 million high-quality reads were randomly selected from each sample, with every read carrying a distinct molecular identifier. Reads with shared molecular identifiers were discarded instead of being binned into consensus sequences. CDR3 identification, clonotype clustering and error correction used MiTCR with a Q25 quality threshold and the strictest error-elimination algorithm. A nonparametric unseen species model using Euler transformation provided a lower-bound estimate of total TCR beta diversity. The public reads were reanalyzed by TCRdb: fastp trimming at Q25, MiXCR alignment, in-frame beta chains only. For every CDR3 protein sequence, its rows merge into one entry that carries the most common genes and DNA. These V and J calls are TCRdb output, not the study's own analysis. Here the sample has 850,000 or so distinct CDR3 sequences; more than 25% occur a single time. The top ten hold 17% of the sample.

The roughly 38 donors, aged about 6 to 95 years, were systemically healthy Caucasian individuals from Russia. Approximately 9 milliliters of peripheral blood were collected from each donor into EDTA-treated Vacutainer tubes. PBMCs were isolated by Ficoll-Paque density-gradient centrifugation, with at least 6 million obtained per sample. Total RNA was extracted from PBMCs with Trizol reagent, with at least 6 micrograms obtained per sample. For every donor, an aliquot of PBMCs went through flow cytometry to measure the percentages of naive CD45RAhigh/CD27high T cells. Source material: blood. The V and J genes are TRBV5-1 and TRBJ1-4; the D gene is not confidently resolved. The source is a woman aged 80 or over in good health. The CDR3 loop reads CASSPEVATNEKLFF. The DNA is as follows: TGCGCCAGCAGCCCGGAGGTTGCAACTAATGAAAAACTGTTTTTT.